This TCR beta chain originates from a study of blood T cell repertoires in COVID-19. Study-level background: Samples taken during acute and convalescent COVID-19 were collected in the United States, Italy and Spain.

The data were produced by immunoSEQ multiplex PCR, yet TCRdb's version contains in-frame clones alone and is incomplete. Found here are 130,000 or so clones, around 83% of them singletons; the top ten hold 18%. Participants spanned ages roughly 18 to 95 years and resided in roughly 22 US areas. Each participant's cohort was designated according to participant-reported clinical history. The study counted Cohort 3 donors as recovered given two negative PCRs, clearance, or symptom resolution. The CDR3 contains 11 residues. Deletions cut 4 bases from V and 3 bases from J, with 3 bases between. Germline V gene sequence: CDR1 MGHDK, CDR2 SYGVNS.

The chain carries TRBV25-1 and TRBJ1-1; no clear D. The clonotype comes from a man younger than 40 who had recovered from COVID-19. Specimen: PBMCs or T cells enriched from blood (not recorded which). CDR3 sequence reads: CASSAYTEAFF. CDR3 DNA sequence: TGTGCCAGCAGTGCGTACACTGAAGCTTTCTTT.